This T cell receptor (beta chain) was sequenced for a study of T cell repertoires in cytomegalovirus infection. The CDR3 consists of 13 residues. Trimming took off 2 bases at V and 4 bases at J, with 7 bases between the two ends. TCRdb reprocessed the reads via MiXCR and lists one record per CDR3 protein. The data contain about 150,000 distinct CDR3 sequences, roughly a quarter of them singletons. This receptor was obtained from a human donor in good health (CMV status not recorded). Some clones in this sample may be carry-over from other donors' samples. Sequencing was performed on PBMCs. The chain joins TRBV12-3 or TRBV12-4 to TRBJ2-3; D remains unclear. The CDR3 DNA sequence: TGTGCCAGCAGTTTACCCCTAGCAGATACGCAGTATTTT. It specifies CASSLPLADTQYF.